This T cell receptor (beta chain) appears in the sequencing data of a study of OX40 agonist ivuxolimab in advanced cancers. Across the study: Across the patients, intravenous ivuxolimab was delivered every 2 weeks at 0.01 to 10 mg/kg.

The V end lost 8 bases, the J end lost 1 base, and 9 bases lay between the germline ends. Germline values: CDR1 KGHSH, CDR2 LQKENI. The length of the CDR3 is 13 residues. TCRdb keeps only in-frame clones here, not all; method: immunoSEQ multiplex PCR. The table records some 66,000 clones, 70% to 80% of them present only once. With baseline, cycle 4 day 1, and cycle 7 day 1 as timepoints, blood was sampled. This specimen was CD4+ or CD8+ T cells sorted from blood, taken in a trial of the OX40 agonist ivuxolimab. The J gene is TRBJ1-5, the V gene TRBV18; D perhaps matches TRBD1 (5 bases). The source of this sequence is an adult with an advanced solid tumor such as melanoma, head and neck, liver or kidney cancer. In nucleotides, the CDR3 is TGTGCCAGCCGGGGCGACAGCAATCAGCCCCAGCATTTT. Its protein product is CASRGDSNQPQHF. Full variable domain (rest looked up from reference TRBV18 and TRBJ1-5): NAGVMQNPRHLVRRRGQEARLRCSPMKGHSHVYWYRQLPEEGLKFMVYLQKENIIDESGMPKERFSAEFPKEGPSILRIQQVVRGDSAAYFCASRGDSNQPQHFGDGTRLSIL.